The TCR beta chain under discussion was sequenced for a study of identical twins' blood T cells. On this clonotype itself: As yet, its antigen is unknown. A read error may be the cause here, since a much bigger clone is one base away.

Per the original data handling: Each donor had about 95,000 to nearly 550,000 clonotypes. TCRdb recomputed calls from the 5' RACE reads with MiXCR, one row per CDR3 protein. These V and J calls are TCRdb output, not the study's own analysis. The table shows hundreds of thousands of distinct CDR3 sequences, with 25% to 35% occurring only once. The study, taken as a whole, reports: Top TCRbeta clonotypes were shared more with twin than unrelated donors. Out-of-frame TCRbeta clonotypes reportedly had markedly more similar V usage in twins than unrelated donors.

This CDR3 has 12 amino acids. From germline, CDR1 is SQVTM and CDR2 ANQGSEA. V trimming: 7 bases; J trimming: 8 bases; junction bases outside the gene matches: 9. The sequencing sample was made of PBMCs. J is TRBJ2-3 and V is TRBV29-1; 7 bases are shared with TRBD1. The origin of this receptor is a woman aged 18-50 years in good health. The CDR3 spells CSGSGGAGTQYF. Here the CDR3 DNA reads TGCAGCGGATCAGGGGGAGCAGGTACGCAGTATTTT.